Each of the 26 T cell receptor beta chains below was sequenced from the same sample in a study of shared clonotypes between healthy human individuals. Clones were read by immunoSEQ multiplex PCR, and TCRdb kept only the in-frame ones, dropping some. The repertoire has around 2.3 million clones, roughly 95% of them found once; the top ten carry less than 0.15%. Material: naive CD4+ T cells sorted from blood. Subset noted: CD45RA+ positively selected. These receptors all come from a man younger than 35 in good health.

This clone was observed a single time. The V gene is TRBV7-3, the J gene TRBJ1-4; weak D call: TRBD1 (5 bases). The length of the CDR3 is 15 residues. Trimming removed 1 base from V and 2 bases from J, with 8 bases in between. The germline V gene encodes CDR1 SGHTA and CDR2 FQGTGA. The CDR3 reads CASSLNPGTNEKLFF. The CDR3 DNA sequence: TGTGCCAGCAGCTTAAACCCAGGGACTAATGAAAAACTGTTTTTT.

The V call is TRBV27, the J call TRBJ1-6; D remains ambiguous. CDR1 is MNHEY and CDR2 is SMNVEV in the germline V gene (reference sequence). The CDR3 extends over 14 amino acids. V dropped 8 bases and J dropped 5 bases, with 13 bases sitting between them. The CDR3 loop reads CASCLSRNNSPLHF. The CDR3 DNA reads as TGTGCCAGCTGTCTTTCCAGAAATAATTCACCCCTCCACTTT.

The chain combines TRBV7-6 with TRBJ2-1; D is unresolved. V shed 6 bases and J shed 9 bases, with 18 bases lying between them. The germline V gene encodes CDR1 SGHVS and CDR2 FNYEAQ. The CDR3 covers 14 residues. For the CDR3, the DNA is TGTGCCAGCAGGCGAGGCAGCAAGGAGTCTGAGCAGTTCTTC. It is translated as CASRRGSKESEQFF.

This CDR3 is CASRVDGGISYEQYF. As DNA, the CDR3 is TGTGCCAGCAGAGTCGATGGGGGGATCTCCTACGAGCAGTACTTC. The chain carries TRBV6-6 and TRBJ2-7; D may be TRBD2 (6 bases). CDR3 size: 15 residues. Germline CDR1 is MNHNY and CDR2 is SVGAGI (reference sequence). V was cut by 6 bases and J by 0 bases, with 15 bases left in between.

Points on this clone: Additional DNA sequences in this sample encode the identical CDR3. CDR3 region: CSARSGYGYTF. The CDR3 nucleotides are TGCAGTGCTAGGTCCGGCTATGGCTACACCTTC. This rearrangement joins TRBV20-1 to TRBJ1-2; D gene uncertain. Germline CDR1 is DFQATT and CDR2 is SNEGSKA (reference sequence). CDR3 length: 11 amino acids. The ends were cut back, 3 bases at V and 4 bases at J, with 6 bases in the middle.

The J gene is TRBJ1-6, the V gene TRBV15, with D uncertain. V was cut by 0 bases and J by 2 bases, with 5 bases left in between. Germline CDR1 is LNHNV and CDR2 is YYDKDF (reference sequence). The CDR3 has 15 amino acids. As DNA, the CDR3 is TGTGCCACCAGCAGAGATCTCCCCTATAATTCACCCCTCCACTTT. Translation: CATSRDLPYNSPLHF.

This chain uses TRBV30 with TRBJ2-3; either TRBD1 or TRBD2 may supply D (5 bases each). Per the germline V gene, CDR1 is GTSNPN and CDR2 is SVGIG (reference sequence). The CDR3 runs to 14 residues. V shed 2 bases and J shed 3 bases, with 12 bases lying between them. The CDR3 loop is CAWSPGSWTDTQYF. The CDR3 DNA reads as TGTGCCTGGAGTCCAGGGAGTTGGACAGATACGCAGTATTTT.

This chain connects TRBV7-9 to TRBJ1-5; 8 positions agree with TRBD1. The V segment lost 1 base and the J segment 6 bases; nucleotides outside the gene matches: 5. Germline-derived CDR1 and CDR2 are SEHNR and FQNEAQ (reference sequence). The CDR3 sequence is 15 residues long. CDR3: CASSLEGQGTQPQHF. The CDR3, as DNA: TGTGCCAGCAGCTTAGAAGGACAGGGAACTCAGCCCCAGCATTTT.

The rearrangement links TRBV18 to TRBJ1-5, with D uncertain. With 5 bases removed from V and 3 bases from J, the gap between germline ends came to 17 bases. The CDR3 totals 16 residues. Germline values: CDR1 KGHSH, CDR2 LQKENI. This chain's CDR3 is CASSYKEAGNNQPQHF. The CDR3 bases are TGTGCCAGCTCATACAAGGAGGCAGGCAACAATCAGCCCCAGCATTTT.

The chain links TRBV18 to TRBJ2-2; D is uncertain. Germline CDR1 reads KGHSH; CDR2 reads LQKENI. The CDR3 consists of 15 residues. V was pared by 1 base and J by 4 bases, with 10 bases between. CDR3 coding DNA: TGTGCCAGCTCACCACAGTCGTGGTCCACCGGGGAGCTGTTTTTT. This sequence encodes CASSPQSWSTGELFF.

This clone is a singleton in its sample. The genes are TRBV9 and TRBJ1-1; 9 bases agree with TRBD1. J lost 1 base, V lost 0 bases, and 7 bases had no gene match. CDR3 length equals 17 residues. Germline CDR1 reads SGDLS; CDR2 reads YYNGEE. DNA for the CDR3: TGTGCCAGCAGCGTAGGTGGGGACAGGGTAGGGAACACTGAAGCTTTCTTT. It translates to CASSVGGDRVGNTEAFF.

The V gene is TRBV28, the J gene TRBJ1-5, with TRBD1 matching 10 bases. Germline trimming cut 2 bases from V and 2 bases from J; bases unmatched to any gene: 3. The CDR3 is 16 amino acids. Looked up from germline, CDR1 is MDHEN and CDR2 is SYDVKM. The CDR3, as DNA: TGTGCCAGCAGTTTAACGACAGGGGGCGGCAATCAGCCCCAGCATTTT. It encodes CASSLTTGGGNQPQHF.

The gene calls are TRBV5-4 and TRBJ2-5; tentatively, D is TRBD2 (6 bases). The germline V and J ends were trimmed by 0 bases and 2 bases, with 14 bases remaining between them. The CDR3 is made up of 16 amino acids. Germline V gives CDR1 SGHNT, CDR2 YYREEE (reference sequence). Written as DNA, the CDR3 is TGTGCCAGCAGCTTGGGGAGGGCAGCCTCTCAAGAGACCCAGTACTTC. This sequence encodes CASSLGRAASQETQYF.

The rearrangement uses TRBV7-6 and TRBJ2-1, with 10 nucleotides matching TRBD2. The V gene's germline CDR1 is SGHVS and CDR2 FNYEAQ. J lost 7 bases, V lost 0 bases, and 3 bases had no gene match. The CDR3 contains 15 residues. This chain's CDR3 is CASSLAQLAGNEQFF. Written as DNA, the CDR3 is TGTGCCAGCAGCTTAGCGCAACTAGCGGGAAATGAGCAGTTCTTC.

The CDR3 region is CASSLVPLAGVESYEQYF. CDR3 coding DNA: TGTGCCAGCAGCTTAGTTCCCCTAGCGGGAGTGGAGTCCTACGAGCAGTACTTC. The chain links TRBV7-2 to TRBJ2-7; 10 bases line up with TRBD2. CDR1 is SGHTA, CDR2 FQGNSA, per germline. CDR3 size: 18 residues. The junction had 10 bases not matched to a gene; V was cut back by 1 base and J by 1 base.

The chain carries TRBV5-4 and TRBJ1-4; 8 nucleotides line up with TRBD1. The CDR3 consists of 15 residues. After removal of 4 bases from V and 3 bases from J, the junction contained 5 bases not matched to a gene. Germline values: CDR1 SGHNT, CDR2 YYREEE (reference sequence). This chain's CDR3 is CASSPSGGPNEKLFF. In DNA, the CDR3 is TGTGCCAGCAGCCCGTCAGGGGGCCCTAATGAAAAACTGTTTTTT.

This clone was observed a single time. CDR3 loop: CASSLALSTGDSYGYTF. Written as DNA, the CDR3 is TGTGCCAGCAGCTTGGCCTTATCGACAGGGGACAGCTATGGCTACACCTTC. The chain links TRBV5-6 to TRBJ1-2; 8 nucleotides line up with TRBD1. The CDR3 covers 17 residues. Losses at the gene ends were 0 bases for V and 4 bases for J; bases not matched to a gene: 11. Germline V gene data show CDR1 as SGHDT and CDR2 as YYEEEE.

The chain recombines TRBV9 with TRBJ2-1; the match to TRBD2 covers 7 bases. With V trimmed by 0 bases and J by 7 bases, 13 bases remained unmatched. Germline V gene data show CDR1 as SGDLS and CDR2 as YYNGEE. CDR3 length: 17 residues. The CDR3 is CASSVAPAGSDTNEQFF. CDR3 coding DNA: TGTGCCAGCAGCGTAGCGCCAGCGGGATCGGATACGAATGAGCAGTTCTTC.

The V and J genes are TRBV9 and TRBJ1-2, with D maybe TRBD1 (5 bases). Trimming removed 1 base at V and 2 bases at J, with 15 bases between. Germline lookup yields CDR1 SGDLS and CDR2 YYNGEE. The CDR3 extends over 16 amino acids. The CDR3 here is CASSVTASKGNYGYTF. The CDR3 DNA reads as TGTGCCAGCAGCGTAACCGCGAGTAAGGGGAACTATGGCTACACCTTC.

The gene calls are TRBV7-9 and TRBJ1-6; D not certain. CDR3 size: 13 residues. With 11 bases removed from V and 7 bases from J, the gap between germline ends came to 15 bases. The germline V gene has CDR1 SEHNR and CDR2 FQNEAQ (reference sequence). This chain's CDR3 is CACQRTANSPLHF. CDR3 in DNA: TGTGCCTGCCAGAGGACCGCCAATTCACCCCTCCACTTT.

J is TRBJ2-1 and V is TRBV11-2, with 7 bases matching TRBD2. Germline V lookup: CDR1 SGHAT, CDR2 FQNNGV. V was pared by 1 base and J by 10 bases, with 10 bases of the junction left unmatched. The CDR3 is 15 residues long. Here the CDR3 reads CASSLGERGPMEQFF. As DNA, the CDR3 is TGTGCCAGCAGCTTAGGCGAGCGGGGTCCCATGGAGCAGTTCTTC.

V usage is TRBV5-1 and J usage is TRBJ2-2; 7 bases are a match to TRBD2. Germline V gene data show CDR1 as SGHRS and CDR2 as YFSETQ. The CDR3 has 14 amino acids. V gave up 6 bases and J gave up 1 base; unmatched junction bases: 3. The CDR3 coding sequence is TGCGCCAGCACTACGGGAGGGAACACCGGGGAGCTGTTTTTT. Protein: CASTTGGNTGELFF.

The CDR3 DNA sequence: TGTGCCAGCGTTGACGGTCCCTCTGGGGCCAACGTCCTGACTTTC. Amino acids: CASVDGPSGANVLTF. This rearrangement joins TRBV21-1 to TRBJ2-6. TRBV21-1 constitutes a pseudogene. The CDR3 length is 15 residues.

As regards this clone: Other DNA sequences in the sample encode the same CDR3. The gene calls are TRBV9 and TRBJ2-7; 10 bases align to TRBD1. This CDR3 is built from 15 residues. The trim removed 3 bases at V and 3 bases at J, leaving 6 bases unmatched. Germline V CDR1 and CDR2: SGDLS, YYNGEE. CDR3 in amino acids: CASSAGTGASYEQYF. For the CDR3, the DNA is TGTGCCAGCAGCGCCGGGACAGGGGCTAGCTACGAGCAGTACTTC.

The chain is built from TRBV11-3 and TRBJ2-2, with D perhaps TRBD2 (6 bases). V lost 2 bases, J lost 0 bases, and 19 bases lay in between. Germline V gives CDR1 SGHNT, CDR2 YENEEA. CDR3 length: 19 amino acids. CDR3 DNA sequence: TGTGCCAGCAGCTTAAGATTAGCGGTGTATTTAGCGAACACCGGGGAGCTGTTTTTT. It encodes CASSLRLAVYLANTGELFF.

Notes on this clone: This same CDR3 is encoded by further DNA sequences in the sample. The rearrangement joins TRBV2 to TRBJ1-5; D remains ambiguous. This CDR3 spans 15 amino acids. Germline V gives CDR1 SNHLY, CDR2 FYNNEI. The V and J ends lost 0 bases and 2 bases respectively, with 8 bases between them. The CDR3 region is CASSEALGGNQPQHF. The CDR3 region has the DNA TGTGCCAGCAGTGAAGCGCTTGGGGGCAATCAGCCCCAGCATTTT. Full variable domain (outside the CDR3, taken from reference TRBV2 and TRBJ1-5): EPEVTQTPSHQVTQMGQEVILRCVPISNHLYFYWYRQILGQKVEFLVSFYNNEISEKSEIFDDQFSVERPDGSNFTLKIRSTKLEDSAMYFCASSEALGGNQPQHFGDGTRLSIL.